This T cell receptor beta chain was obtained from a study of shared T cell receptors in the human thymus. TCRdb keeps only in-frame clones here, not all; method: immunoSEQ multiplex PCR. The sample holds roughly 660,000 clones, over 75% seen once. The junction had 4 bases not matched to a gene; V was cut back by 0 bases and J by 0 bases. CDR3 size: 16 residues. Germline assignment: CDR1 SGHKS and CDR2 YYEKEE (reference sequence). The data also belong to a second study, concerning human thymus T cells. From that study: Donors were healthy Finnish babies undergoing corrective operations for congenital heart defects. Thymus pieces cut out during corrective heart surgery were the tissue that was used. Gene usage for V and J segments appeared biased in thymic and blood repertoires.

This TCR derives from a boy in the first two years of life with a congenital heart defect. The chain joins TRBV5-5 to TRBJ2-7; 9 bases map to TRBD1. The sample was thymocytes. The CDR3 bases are TGTGCCAGCAGCTTGGGCCGGGACAGGGACTCCTACGAGCAGTACTTC. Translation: CASSLGRDRDSYEQYF.